This entry lists 13 T cell receptor beta chains sequenced from one sample in a study of CD4 T cells in relation to SARS-CoV-2 and coronaviruses. Method: immunoSEQ multiplex PCR; TCRdb's copy keeps in-frame clones and lacks some. In the table there are about 36,000 clones, roughly 80% of which are singletons. These receptors lack a known antigen. What was sequenced was naive CD4+ T cells from PBMCs, cultured in vitro. Subset reported: naive CD4+ T cells isolated by negative enrichment. These receptors were obtained from an adult with COVID-19.

The chain recombines TRBV7-2 with TRBJ2-1, with TRBD2 matching over 9 bases. The CDR3 is 15 amino acids. Germline trimming cut 1 base from V and 3 bases from J; bases unmatched to any gene: 1. The germline V gene encodes CDR1 SGHTA and CDR2 FQGNSA. The CDR3 coding sequence is TGTGCCAGCAGCTTAGGCGGGAGGGGCTACAATGAGCAGTTCTTC. Translated: CASSLGGRGYNEQFF.

V is TRBV6-5 and J is TRBJ2-1, with 8 positions matching TRBD1. The V and J ends lost 7 bases and 8 bases, in that order; junction bases with no gene match: 7. Germline loops: CDR1 MNHEY, CDR2 SVGAGI. CDR3 length equals 13 residues. As DNA, the CDR3 is TGTGCCAGCATTACGGACAGGGCTCATGAGCAGTTCTTC. Translating it yields CASITDRAHEQFF.

The chain combines TRBV7-9 with TRBJ1-1; the D gene is possibly TRBD1 (6 bases). Trimming removed 5 bases from V and 4 bases from J, with 11 bases in between. CDR1 and CDR2 (germline): SEHNR, FQNEAQ (reference sequence). The CDR3 length is 13 residues. CDR3 loop: CASSGGGGTEAFF. The DNA of the CDR3 is TGTGCCAGCAGCGGAGGGGGGGGCACTGAAGCTTTCTTT.

This chain joins TRBV7-8 and TRBJ2-4, with 7 positions matching TRBD2. V dropped 0 bases and J dropped 1; count of bases not matched to a gene: 6. Germline CDR1 is SGHVS and CDR2 is FQNEAQ. CDR3 length equals 17 residues. CDR3 loop: CASSLAGGDFAKNIQYF. CDR3 DNA: TGTGCCAGCAGCTTAGCGGGGGGGGATTTTGCCAAAAACATTCAGTACTTC.

The genes are TRBV30 and TRBJ2-1; possible D gene TRBD2, 5 bases. Trimming stripped 2 bases from V and 7 bases from J, with 6 bases between. The CDR3 has 11 amino acids. Germline V gene data show CDR1 as GTSNPN and CDR2 as SVGIG (reference sequence). CDR3 nucleotides: TGTGCCTGGAGTCAGCGGAATGAGCAGTTCTTC. Protein product: CAWSQRNEQFF.

The chain joins TRBV25-1 to TRBJ2-3; possibly TRBD1 for D (6 bases). Germline assignment: CDR1 MGHDK and CDR2 SYGVNS. V gave up 4 bases and J gave up 3 bases, with 11 bases separating them. The CDR3 contains 14 residues. The CDR3 bases are TGTGCCAGCAGTGTACGTCAGGGGACAGATACGCAGTATTTT. Protein: CASSVRQGTDTQYF.

The chain carries TRBV28 and TRBJ2-1, with 9 bases aligning to TRBD2. The germline gives CDR1 MDHEN, CDR2 SYDVKM. Trimming at V came to 7 bases and at J to 3 bases, leaving 7 bases not matched to a gene. This CDR3 is built from 15 residues. CDR3 region: CASTATSGLYNEQFF. The CDR3 bases are TGTGCCAGCACCGCAACTAGCGGGCTCTACAATGAGCAGTTCTTC.

This chain connects TRBV7-3 to TRBJ2-5, with D perhaps being TRBD1 or TRBD2 (6 bases each). There are 16 residues in the CDR3. Germline V gene sequence: CDR1 SGHTA, CDR2 FQGTGA. V was trimmed by 4 bases and J by 5 bases, leaving 20 bases between them. CDR3 sequence reads: CASSSRGGGGMETQYF. The CDR3 DNA follows: TGTGCCAGCAGCTCGCGAGGCGGAGGGGGGATGGAGACCCAGTACTTC.

V usage is TRBV9 and J usage is TRBJ2-3; no reliable D call. CDR3 length: 12 amino acids. V was shortened by 4 bases and J by 6 bases, with 9 bases between the two germline ends. Germline V gene lookup returns CDR1 SGDLS and CDR2 YYNGEE. This CDR3 reads CASSPAADTQYF. CDR3 nucleotide sequence: TGTGCCAGCAGCCCCGCCGCGGATACGCAGTATTTT. Full variable domain (remainder filled in from reference TRBV9 and TRBJ2-3): DSGVTQTPKHLITATGQRVTLRCSPRSGDLSVYWYQQSLDQGLQFLIQYYNGEERAKGNILERFSAQQFPDLHSELNLSSLELGDSALYFCASSPAADTQYFGPGTRLTVL.

The chain uses TRBV6-1 and TRBJ2-4, with D perhaps TRBD1 (5 bases). Trimming shortened V by 3 bases and J by 12 bases, and 18 bases separated the two germline ends. Germline CDR1 MNHNS, CDR2 SASEGT. The CDR3 length is 14 residues. The CDR3, as DNA: TGTGCCAGCAGTGATGGGGCAGGTCCCATTCCTCAGTACTTC. This sequence encodes CASSDGAGPIPQYF.

This chain links TRBV4-2 with TRBJ2-1, with unresolved D. V lost 1 base and J lost 8, with 9 bases in between. Germline V gene lookup returns CDR1 LGHNA and CDR2 YNFKEQ. The CDR3 sequence is 13 residues long. The CDR3 nucleotides are TGTGCCAGCAGCCAAGGTTGGGAACATGAGCAGTTCTTC. It encodes CASSQGWEHEQFF.

The CDR3 region is CASLSSNQPQHF. The CDR3 bases are TGTGCCAGCCTTTCGAGCAATCAGCCCCAGCATTTT. V is TRBV28 and J is TRBJ1-5; no firm D call. Per germline, CDR1 MDHEN and CDR2 SYDVKM. The V gene lost 8 bases and the J gene lost 1 base, with 6 bases spanning the gap. CDR3 size: 12 residues.

The genes are TRBV28 and TRBJ1-5; D is unresolved. There are 14 residues in the CDR3. Germline loops: CDR1 MDHEN, CDR2 SYDVKM. The V gene lost 6 bases and the J gene lost 1 base, with 10 bases spanning the gap. CDR3 bases: TGTGCCAGCAGCCAGGACCTAAGCAATCAGCCCCAGCATTTT. This gives the protein CASSQDLSNQPQHF.